This T cell receptor (beta chain) stems from a study of glioma-infiltrating T cells after dendritic cell vaccination. Whole-study context: Samples are from glioblastoma patients in Phase I and II dendritic cell vaccine trials. Patients received three intradermal dendritic cell vaccine injections at biweekly intervals.

Assay: immunoSEQ multiplex PCR; the TCRdb copy retains only in-frame clones and omits some. Here the sample spans tens of thousands of clones, roughly 80% being singletons. Germline V gene data show CDR1 as SNHLY and CDR2 as FYNNEI. V lost 1 base to trimming and J lost 0 bases, with 8 bases between them. The CDR3 has 15 amino acids. Study-wide findings and caveats: Longer survival after dendritic cell vaccination followed higher pretreatment TIL content. Only a small number of patients had complete blood and tumor samples.

To note about this clone: Its antigen is unidentified.

The chain joins TRBV2 to TRBJ2-3, with D tentatively TRBD1 (5 bases). The sequenced sample was blood, obtained before dendritic cell vaccination. The TCR was taken from a human donor with glioblastoma. CDR3 nucleotides: TGTGCCAGCAGTGAAGTGGACAAGAGCACAGATACGCAGTATTTT. It yields the protein CASSEVDKSTDTQYF. Combining the CDR3 with reference TRBV2 and TRBJ2-3 gives the whole variable domain EPEVTQTPSHQVTQMGQEVILRCVPISNHLYFYWYRQILGQKVEFLVSFYNNEISEKSEIFDDQFSVERPDGSNFTLKIRSTKLEDSAMYFCASSEVDKSTDTQYFGPGTRLTVL.